This T cell receptor (beta chain) emerged from a study of response to subunit inactivated influenza vaccine. Regarding the study as a whole: There was a suggestion from the authors that each seasonal influenza vaccination recruits few new T cells.

TCRdb re-derived calls from the RT-PCR reads in MiXCR, one entry per CDR3 protein. The data contain 650,000 to 800,000 distinct CDR3 sequences, approximately 15% of them singletons. Only a few counts were recorded for this clonotype. Its specificity is unknown. This specimen was PBMCs from blood, taken roughly 2 weeks before vaccination. This clonotype was obtained from a man aged 45 to 65 who received an inactivated influenza vaccine.

The CDR3 reads CAISPGLAGVSTDTQYF. CDR3 sequence (DNA): TGTGCCATCAGCCCGGGACTAGCGGGGGTTTCCACAGATACGCAGTATTTT. The V and J genes are TRBV10-3 and TRBJ2-3; 14 positions match TRBD2. Germline-derived CDR1 and CDR2 are ENHRY and SYGVKD. The CDR3 length is 17 residues. With V trimmed by 6 bases and J by 2 bases, 7 bases remained unmatched.